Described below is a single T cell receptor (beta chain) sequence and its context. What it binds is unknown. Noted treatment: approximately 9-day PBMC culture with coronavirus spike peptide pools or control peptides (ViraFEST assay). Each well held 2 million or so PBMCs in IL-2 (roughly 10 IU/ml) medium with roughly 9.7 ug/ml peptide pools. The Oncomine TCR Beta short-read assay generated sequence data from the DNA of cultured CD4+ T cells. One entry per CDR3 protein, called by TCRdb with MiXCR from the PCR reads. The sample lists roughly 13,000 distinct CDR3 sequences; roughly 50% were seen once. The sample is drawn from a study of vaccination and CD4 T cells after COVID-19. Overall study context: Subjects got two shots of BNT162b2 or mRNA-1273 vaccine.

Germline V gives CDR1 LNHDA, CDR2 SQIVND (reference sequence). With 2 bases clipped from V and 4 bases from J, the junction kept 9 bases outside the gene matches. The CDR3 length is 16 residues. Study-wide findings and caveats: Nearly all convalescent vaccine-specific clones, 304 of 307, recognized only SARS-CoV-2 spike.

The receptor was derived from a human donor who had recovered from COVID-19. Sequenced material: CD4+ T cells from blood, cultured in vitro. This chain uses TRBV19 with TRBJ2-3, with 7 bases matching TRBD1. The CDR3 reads CASSITGQAGPDTQYF. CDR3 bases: TGTGCCAGTAGTATAACCGGACAGGCGGGCCCAGATACGCAGTATTTT. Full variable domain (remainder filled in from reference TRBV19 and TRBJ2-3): DGGITQSPKYLFRKEGQNVTLSCEQNLNHDAMYWYRQDPGQGLRLIYYSQIVNDFQKGDIAEGYSVSREKKESFPLTVTSAQKNPTAFYLCASSITGQAGPDTQYFGPGTRLTVL.